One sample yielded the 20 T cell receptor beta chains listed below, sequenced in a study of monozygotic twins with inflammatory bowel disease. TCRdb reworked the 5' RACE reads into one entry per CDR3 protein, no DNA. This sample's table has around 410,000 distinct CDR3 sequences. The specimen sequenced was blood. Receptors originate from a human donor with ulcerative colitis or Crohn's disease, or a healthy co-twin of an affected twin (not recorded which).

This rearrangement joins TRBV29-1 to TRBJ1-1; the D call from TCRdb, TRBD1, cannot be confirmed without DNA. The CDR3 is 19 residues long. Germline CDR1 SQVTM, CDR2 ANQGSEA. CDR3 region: CSAISQSLDRVFGNTEAFF.

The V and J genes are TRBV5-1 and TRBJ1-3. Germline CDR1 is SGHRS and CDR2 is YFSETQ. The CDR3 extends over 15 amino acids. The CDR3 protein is CASSLEPGSGNTIYF.

The chain's CDR3 is CASRQRQGIYNEQFF. The gene calls are TRBV27 and TRBJ2-1; lacking DNA, the TRBD1 call made by TCRdb goes unchecked. The CDR3 runs to 15 residues. Germline V gene lookup returns CDR1 MNHEY and CDR2 SMNVEV (reference sequence).

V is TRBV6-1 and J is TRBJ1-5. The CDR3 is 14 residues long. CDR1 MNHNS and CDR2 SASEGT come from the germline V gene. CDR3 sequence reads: CASSERGSNQPQHF.

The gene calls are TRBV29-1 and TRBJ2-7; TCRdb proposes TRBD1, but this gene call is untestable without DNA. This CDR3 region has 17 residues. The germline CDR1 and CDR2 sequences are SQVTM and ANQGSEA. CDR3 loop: CSVPQPTEGLCSYEQYF.

This CDR3 reads CASMGHPGNNEQFF. The chain links TRBV5-1 to TRBJ2-1; TCRdb's D call of TRBD1 is untestable without DNA. Germline V gene data show CDR1 as SGHRS and CDR2 as YFSETQ. The CDR3 is 14 residues long.

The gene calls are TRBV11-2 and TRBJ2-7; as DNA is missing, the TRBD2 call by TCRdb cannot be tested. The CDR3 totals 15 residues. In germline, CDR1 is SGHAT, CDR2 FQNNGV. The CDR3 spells CASSPLRGVAHEQYF.

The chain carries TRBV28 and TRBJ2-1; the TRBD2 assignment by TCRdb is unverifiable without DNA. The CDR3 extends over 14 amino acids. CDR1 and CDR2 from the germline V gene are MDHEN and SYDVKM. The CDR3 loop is CATHTSQGGGEQFF.

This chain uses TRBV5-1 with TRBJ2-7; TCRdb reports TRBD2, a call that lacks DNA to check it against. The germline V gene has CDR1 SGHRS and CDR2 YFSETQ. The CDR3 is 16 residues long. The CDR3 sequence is CASSLAGRDWPYEQYF.

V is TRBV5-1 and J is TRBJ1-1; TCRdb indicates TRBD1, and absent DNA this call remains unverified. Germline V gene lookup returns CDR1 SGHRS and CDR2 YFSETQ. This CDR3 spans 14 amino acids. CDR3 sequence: CASSEQAGNTEAFF.

The CDR3 sequence is CAISAGFRGGTNTGELFF. This chain uses TRBV10-3 with TRBJ2-2; TCRdb picks TRBD2, but there is no DNA to check that call. Looked up from germline, CDR1 is ENHRY and CDR2 is SYGVKD. This CDR3 is 18 amino acids long.

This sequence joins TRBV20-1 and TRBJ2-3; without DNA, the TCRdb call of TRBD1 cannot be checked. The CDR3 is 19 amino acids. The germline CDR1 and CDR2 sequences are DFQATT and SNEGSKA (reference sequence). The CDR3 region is CSAQDRAPSGSAYTDTQYF.

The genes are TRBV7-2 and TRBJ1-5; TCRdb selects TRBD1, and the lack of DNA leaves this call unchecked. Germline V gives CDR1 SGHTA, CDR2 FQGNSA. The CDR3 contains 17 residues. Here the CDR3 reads CASSLSGVGVFNQPQHF.

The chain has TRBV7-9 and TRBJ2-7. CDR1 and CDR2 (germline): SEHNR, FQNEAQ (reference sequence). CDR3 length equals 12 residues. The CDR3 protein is CASSLAGSEQYF.

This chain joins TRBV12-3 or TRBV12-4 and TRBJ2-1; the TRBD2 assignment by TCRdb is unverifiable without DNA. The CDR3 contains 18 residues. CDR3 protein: CASRSSGRERSSYNEQFF.

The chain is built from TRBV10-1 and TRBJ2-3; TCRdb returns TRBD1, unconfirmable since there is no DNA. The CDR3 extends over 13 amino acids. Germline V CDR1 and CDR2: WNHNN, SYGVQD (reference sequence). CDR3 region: CASSGLGRAAQYF.

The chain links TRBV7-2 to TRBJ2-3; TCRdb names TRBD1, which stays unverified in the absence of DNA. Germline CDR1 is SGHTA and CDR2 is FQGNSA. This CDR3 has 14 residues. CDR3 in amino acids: CASSRGQATDTQYF.

CDR3 amino acids: CASSRGQAGEQYF. This rearrangement joins TRBV7-2 to TRBJ2-7; TCRdb's D call, TRBD1, is unchecked because there is no DNA. The V gene's germline CDR1 is SGHTA and CDR2 FQGNSA. The CDR3 runs 13 residues.

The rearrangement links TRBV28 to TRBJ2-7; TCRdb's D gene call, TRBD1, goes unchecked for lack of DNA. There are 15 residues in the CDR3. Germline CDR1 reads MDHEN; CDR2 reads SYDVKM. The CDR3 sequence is CASSPPNRDPYEQYF.

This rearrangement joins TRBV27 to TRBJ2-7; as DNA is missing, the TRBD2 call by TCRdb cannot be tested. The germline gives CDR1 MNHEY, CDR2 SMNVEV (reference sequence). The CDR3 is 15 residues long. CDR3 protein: CASSPLAGGSYEQYF.